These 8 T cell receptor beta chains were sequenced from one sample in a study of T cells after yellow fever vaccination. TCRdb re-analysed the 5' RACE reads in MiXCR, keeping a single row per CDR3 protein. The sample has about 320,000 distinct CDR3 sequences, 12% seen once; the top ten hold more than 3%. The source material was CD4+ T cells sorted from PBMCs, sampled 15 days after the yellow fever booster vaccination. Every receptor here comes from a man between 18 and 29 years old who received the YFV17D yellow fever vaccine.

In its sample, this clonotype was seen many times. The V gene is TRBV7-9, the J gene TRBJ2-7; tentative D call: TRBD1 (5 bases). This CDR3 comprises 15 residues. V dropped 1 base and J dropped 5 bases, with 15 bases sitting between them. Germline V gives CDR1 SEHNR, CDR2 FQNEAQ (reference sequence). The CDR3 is CASSLGTGQVHEQYF. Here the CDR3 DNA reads TGTGCCAGCAGCTTAGGAACAGGTCAGGTCCACGAGCAGTACTTC.

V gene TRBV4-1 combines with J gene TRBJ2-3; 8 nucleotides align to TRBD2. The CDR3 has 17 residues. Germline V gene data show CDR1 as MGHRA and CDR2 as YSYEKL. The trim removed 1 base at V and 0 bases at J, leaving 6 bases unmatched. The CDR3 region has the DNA TGCGCCAGCAGCCAAGGGGGATTAGCGGGGAGCACAGATACGCAGTATTTT. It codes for CASSQGGLAGSTDTQYF.

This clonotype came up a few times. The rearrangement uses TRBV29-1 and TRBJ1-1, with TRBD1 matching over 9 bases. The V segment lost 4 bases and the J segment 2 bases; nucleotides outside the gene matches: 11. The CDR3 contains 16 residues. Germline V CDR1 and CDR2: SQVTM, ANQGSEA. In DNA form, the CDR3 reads TGCAGCGTTGCGCCGGGACAGGGAGTAGGAAACACTGAAGCTTTCTTT. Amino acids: CSVAPGQGVGNTEAFF.

The CDR3 nucleotides read TGCGCCAGCTCCTGGGAGCGGGGGACAGATACGCAGTATTTT. Translated: CASSWERGTDTQYF. The V call is TRBV5-1, the J call TRBJ2-3, with 8 bases aligning to TRBD2. The CDR3 totals 14 residues. The V segment lost 7 bases and the J segment 3 bases; nucleotides outside the gene matches: 7. Germline values: CDR1 SGHRS, CDR2 YFSETQ.

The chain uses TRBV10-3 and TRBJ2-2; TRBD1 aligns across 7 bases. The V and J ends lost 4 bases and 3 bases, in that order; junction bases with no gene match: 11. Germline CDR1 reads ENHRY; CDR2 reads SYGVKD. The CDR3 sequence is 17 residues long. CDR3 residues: CAISGAGGTSDTGELFF. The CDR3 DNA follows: TGTGCCATCAGTGGGGCAGGGGGAACATCGGACACCGGGGAGCTGTTTTTT.

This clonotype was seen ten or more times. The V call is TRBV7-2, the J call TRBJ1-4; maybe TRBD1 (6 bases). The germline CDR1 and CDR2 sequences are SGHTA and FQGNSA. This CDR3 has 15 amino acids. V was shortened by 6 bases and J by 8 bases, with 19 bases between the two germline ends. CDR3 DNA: TGTGCCAGCAGGTTCTCCCCCGAACAGGGAGAAAAACTGTTTTTT. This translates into CASRFSPEQGEKLFF.

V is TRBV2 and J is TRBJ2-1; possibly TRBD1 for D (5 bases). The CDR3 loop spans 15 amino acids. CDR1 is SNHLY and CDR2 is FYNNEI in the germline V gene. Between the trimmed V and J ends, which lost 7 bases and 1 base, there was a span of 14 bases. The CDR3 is CASTSGFFSYNEQFF. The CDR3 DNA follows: TGTGCCAGCACCTCAGGGTTTTTTTCCTACAATGAGCAGTTCTTC.

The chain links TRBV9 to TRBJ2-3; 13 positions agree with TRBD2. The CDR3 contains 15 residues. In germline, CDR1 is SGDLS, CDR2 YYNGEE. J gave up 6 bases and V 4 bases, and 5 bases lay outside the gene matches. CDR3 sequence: CASSPGTSGDDTQYF. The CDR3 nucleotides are TGTGCCAGCAGCCCAGGGACTAGCGGGGATGATACGCAGTATTTT.